This TCR beta chain was sequenced in a study of identical twins. General study points: Insertions ran lower in abundant cord blood beta clonotypes, though not in memory repertoires.

In germline, CDR1 is LGHNT, CDR2 FRNRAP. V lost 7 bases and J 7 bases, leaving 4 bases between the germline ends. CDR3 size: 9 residues. A remark on this clonotype: Its antigen remains unidentified.

The authors used template switching to add a universal primer site and gave cDNA unique molecular identifiers. From the 5' RACE reads, TCRdb called clonotypes with MiXCR, one entry per CDR3 protein. The table has 400,000 to 500,000 distinct CDR3 sequences, approximately 17% seen once. Only healthy Caucasians were included as donors. This chain connects TRBV12-5 to TRBJ1-2, with D hard to call. The source of this sequence is a man aged 45-65 years in good health. Sequencing was carried out using naive T cells sorted from blood. The CDR3 loop is CASEGGYTF. The CDR3 DNA follows: TGTGCTAGTGAGGGTGGCTACACCTTC.